The rows below give T cell receptor beta chains drawn from one sample of a study of read filtering for tumor transcriptome and immune sequencing. MiXCR was run by TCRdb on the reads, yielding one entry per CDR3 protein. The top ten clones hold 9.5% to 12% of a sample with 75,000 to 95,000 distinct CDR3 sequences, roughly 21% of them seen once. The material sequenced was a population of CD138-negative cells sorted from bone marrow. The source of these receptors is a donor at least 40 years old with multiple myeloma. Each CDR3 is given with its conserved first and last residue. A D gene is named only where the DNA matches it firmly. Expanded clones are given a class, and other clones once, few, many or no size at all.

j_gene,abundance,v_gene,d_gene,len,CDR3nt,CDR3aa
TRBJ1-4,NA,TRBV20-1,NA,13,TGCAGTGCTAGAGACAAGAAAAATGAAAAACTGTTTTTT,CSARDKKNEKLFF
TRBJ1-1,few,TRBV29-1,NA,13,TGCAGCGCCTTGGTACAGGCGAACACTGAAGCTTTCTTT,CSALVQANTEAFF
TRBJ2-2,few,TRBV19,TRBD2,15,TGTGCCAGTAGTGAAGCAGGGAGGGCCACCGGGGAGCTGTTTTTT,CASSEAGRATGELFF
TRBJ2-1,many,TRBV20-1,NA,12,TGCAGTGCTAGTAAGGGGGCGGGAGAGCAGTTCTTC,CSASKGAGEQFF
TRBJ2-2,NA,TRBV9,TRBD1,15,TGTGCCAGCAGCTTCTCGACAGGGGCGTCCGGGGAGCTGTTTTTT,CASSFSTGASGELFF
TRBJ1-2,NA,TRBV7-9,TRBD1,14,TGTGCCAGCAGCCTAAGGACAGGGACCCTTACCCACACCTTC,CASSLRTGTLTHTF
TRBJ2-1,many,TRBV7-6,TRBD2,16,TGTGCCAGCAGCCATCCCGGGACTAGCTCCTACAATGAGCAGTTCTTC,CASSHPGTSSYNEQFF
TRBJ1-5,many,TRBV28,NA,16,TGTGCCAGCAGTTTTGGGACCCCGGCCCTAAATCAGCCCCAGCATTTT,CASSFGTPALNQPQHF
TRBJ2-5,many,TRBV7-9,NA,11,TGTGCCAGCAGCAACCACGAGGCCCAGTACTTC,CASSNHEAQYF
TRBJ1-4,NA,TRBV12-3/TRBV12-4,NA,15,TGTGCCAGCAGTTTAGCGTTCGGAGGGGGGGGAAAACTGTTTTTT,CASSLAFGGGGKLFF
TRBJ1-1,many,TRBV5-1,TRBD1,15,TGCGCCAGCAGCTCGGGGACAGGGGACGGGACTGAAGCTTTCTTT,CASSSGTGDGTEAFF
TRBJ2-1,once,TRBV29-1,NA,12,TGCAGCGTTTCCAGGACTAACAGCGAGCAGTTCTTC,CSVSRTNSEQFF
TRBJ2-5,NA,TRBV13,NA,14,TGTGCCAGCAGTCCTCTTAGTGCGTCCAAGACCCAGTACTTC,CASSPLSASKTQYF
TRBJ1-3,NA,TRBV12-3/TRBV12-4,NA,12,TGTGCCAGCAGCTCGGGTGGAAACACCATATATTTT,CASSSGGNTIYF
TRBJ2-3,NA,TRBV5-6,TRBD2,15,TGTGCCAGCACCCGGAGGGCCTTAGCGGGAGATACGCAGTATTTT,CASTRRALAGDTQYF
TRBJ2-5,many,TRBV6-5,NA,14,TGTGCCAGCAGTTACGGTCTTATCCAAGAGACCCAGTACTTC,CASSYGLIQETQYF
TRBJ2-2,few,TRBV12-3/TRBV12-4,NA,14,TGTGCCAGCAGGAAACAGGGACTTGCCGGGGAGCTGTTTTTT,CASRKQGLAGELFF
TRBJ2-7,many,TRBV11-2,TRBD1,13,TGTGCCAGCAGCTCCGGGGACAGGCTAGAGCAGTACTTC,CASSSGDRLEQYF
TRBJ1-1,many,TRBV6-5,TRBD1,13,TGTGCCAGCAGTTTACGCAGGGGGTTTGAAGCTTTCTTT,CASSLRRGFEAFF
TRBJ1-6,many,TRBV7-3,NA,14,TGTGCCAGCAGCTTAACCCCAGCTAATTCACCCCTCCACTTT,CASSLTPANSPLHF
TRBJ1-5,NA,TRBV6-5,NA,11,TGTGCCAGCATTAGGAGGTGGCCCCAGCATTTT,CASIRRWPQHF
TRBJ2-5,many,TRBV2,TRBD2,14,TGTGCCAGCAGTGTATATCTAGCGGAAGAGACCCAGTACTTC,CASSVYLAEETQYF